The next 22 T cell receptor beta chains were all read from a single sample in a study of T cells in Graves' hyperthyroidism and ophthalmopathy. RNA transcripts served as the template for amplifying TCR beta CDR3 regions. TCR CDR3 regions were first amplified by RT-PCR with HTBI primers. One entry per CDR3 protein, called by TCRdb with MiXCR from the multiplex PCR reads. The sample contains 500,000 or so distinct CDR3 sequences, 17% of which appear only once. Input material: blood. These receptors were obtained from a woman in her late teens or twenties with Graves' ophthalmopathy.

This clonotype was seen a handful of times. The CDR3 sequence: CASSPWTGTVHEQYF. The CDR3 DNA reads TGTGCCAGCAGCCCATGGACAGGGACGGTACACGAGCAGTACTTC. The chain employs TRBV7-9 and TRBJ2-7; 8 bases are a match to TRBD1. CDR1 and CDR2 from the germline V gene are SEHNR and FQNEAQ (reference sequence). CDR3 length: 15 amino acids. Trimming took 5 bases from V and 5 from J; bases not matched to a gene: 11.

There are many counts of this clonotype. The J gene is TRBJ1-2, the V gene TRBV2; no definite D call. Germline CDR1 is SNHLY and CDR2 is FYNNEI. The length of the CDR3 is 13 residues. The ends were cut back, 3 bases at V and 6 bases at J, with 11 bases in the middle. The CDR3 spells CASSDRGFNGYTF. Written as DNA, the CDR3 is TGTGCCAGCAGTGATCGGGGATTTAATGGCTACACCTTC.

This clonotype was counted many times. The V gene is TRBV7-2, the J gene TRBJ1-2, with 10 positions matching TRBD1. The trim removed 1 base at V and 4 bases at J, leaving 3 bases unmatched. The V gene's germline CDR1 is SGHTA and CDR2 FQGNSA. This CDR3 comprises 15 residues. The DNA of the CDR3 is TGTGCCAGCAGCTTAGAAAGGACAGGGGGCTATGGCTACACCTTC. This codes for CASSLERTGGYGYTF. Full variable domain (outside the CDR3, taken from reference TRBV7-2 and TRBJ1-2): GAGVSQSPSNKVTEKGKDVELRCDPISGHTALYWYRQSLGQGLEFLIYFQGNSAPDKSGLPSDRFSAERTGGSVSTLTIQRTQQEDSAVYLCASSLERTGGYGYTFGSGTRLTVV.

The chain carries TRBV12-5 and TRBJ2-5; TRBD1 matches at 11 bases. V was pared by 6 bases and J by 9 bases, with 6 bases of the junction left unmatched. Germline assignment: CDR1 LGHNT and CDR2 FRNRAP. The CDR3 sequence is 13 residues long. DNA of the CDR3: TGTGCTAGTGGCCTCGGACAGGGGGCCCCCCAGTACTTC. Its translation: CASGLGQGAPQYF.

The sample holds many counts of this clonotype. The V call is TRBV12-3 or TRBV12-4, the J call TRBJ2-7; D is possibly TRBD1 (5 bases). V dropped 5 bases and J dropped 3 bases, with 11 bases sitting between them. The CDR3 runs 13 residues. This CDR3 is CASSPTTVYEQYF. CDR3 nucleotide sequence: TGTGCCAGCAGTCCGACGACAGTCTACGAGCAGTACTTC.

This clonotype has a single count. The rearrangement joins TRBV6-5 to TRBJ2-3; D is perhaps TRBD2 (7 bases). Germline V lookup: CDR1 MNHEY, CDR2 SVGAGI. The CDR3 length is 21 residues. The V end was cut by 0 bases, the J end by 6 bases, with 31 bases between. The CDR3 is CASSYSPGDGEWGGPSDTQYF. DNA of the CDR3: TGTGCCAGCAGTTACTCCCCCGGGGACGGGGAATGGGGGGGGCCTTCGGATACGCAGTATTTT.

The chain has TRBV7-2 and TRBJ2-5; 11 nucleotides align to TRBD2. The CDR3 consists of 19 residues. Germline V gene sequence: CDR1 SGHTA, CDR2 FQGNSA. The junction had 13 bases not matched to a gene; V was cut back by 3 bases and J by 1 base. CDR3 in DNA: TGTGCCAGCAGCTTTATGCCATATCTAGCGGGGGGAAGCCAAGAGACCCAGTACTTC. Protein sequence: CASSFMPYLAGGSQETQYF.

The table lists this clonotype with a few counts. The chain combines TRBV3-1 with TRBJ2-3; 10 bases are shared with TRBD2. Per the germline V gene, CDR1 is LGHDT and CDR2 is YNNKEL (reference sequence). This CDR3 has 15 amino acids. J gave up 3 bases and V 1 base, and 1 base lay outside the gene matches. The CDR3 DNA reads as TGTGCCAGCAGCCAAGTGACTAGCGGGACAGATACGCAGTATTTT. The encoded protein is CASSQVTSGTDTQYF.

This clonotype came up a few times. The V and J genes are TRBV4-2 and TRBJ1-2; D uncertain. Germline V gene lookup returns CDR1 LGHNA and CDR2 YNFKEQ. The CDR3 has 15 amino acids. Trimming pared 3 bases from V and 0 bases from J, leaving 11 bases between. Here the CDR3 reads CASSHRITANYGYTF. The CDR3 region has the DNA TGTGCCAGCAGCCATCGGATAACTGCTAACTATGGCTACACCTTC.

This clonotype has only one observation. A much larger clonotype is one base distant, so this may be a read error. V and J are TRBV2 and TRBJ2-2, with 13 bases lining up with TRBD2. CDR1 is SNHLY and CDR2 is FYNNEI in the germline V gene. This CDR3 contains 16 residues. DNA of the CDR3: TGTCCCCGTACAAGGACTAGCGGGAGTAGTGCTGGGGAGCTGTTTTTT. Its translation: CPRTRTSGSSAGELFF. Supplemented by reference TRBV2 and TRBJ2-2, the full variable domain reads EPEVTQTPSHQVTQMGQEVILRCVPISNHLYFYWYRQILGQKVEFLVSFYNNEISEKSEIFDDQFSVERPDGSNFTLKIRSTKLEDSAMYFCPRTRTSGSSAGELFFGEGSRLTVL.

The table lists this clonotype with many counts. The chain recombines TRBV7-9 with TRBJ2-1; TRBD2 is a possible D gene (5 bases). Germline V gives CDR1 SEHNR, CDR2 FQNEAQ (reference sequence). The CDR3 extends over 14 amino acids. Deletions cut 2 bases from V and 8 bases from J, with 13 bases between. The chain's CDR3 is CASSLSGGFYEQFF. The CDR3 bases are TGTGCCAGCAGCTTATCTGGAGGATTTTATGAGCAGTTCTTC. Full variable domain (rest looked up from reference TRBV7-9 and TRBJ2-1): DTGVSQNPRHKITKRGQNVTFRCDPISEHNRLYWYRQTLGQGPEFLTYFQNEAQLEKSRLLSDRFSAERPKGSFSTLEIQRTEQGDSAMYLCASSLSGGFYEQFFGPGTRLTVL.

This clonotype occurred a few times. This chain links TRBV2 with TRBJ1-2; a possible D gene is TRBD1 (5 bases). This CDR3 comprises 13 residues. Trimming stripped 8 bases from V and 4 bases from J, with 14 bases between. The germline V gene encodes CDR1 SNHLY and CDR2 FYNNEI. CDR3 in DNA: TGTGCCAGCGGCGGACAACGGGGCTATGGCTACACCTTC. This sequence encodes CASGGQRGYGYTF.

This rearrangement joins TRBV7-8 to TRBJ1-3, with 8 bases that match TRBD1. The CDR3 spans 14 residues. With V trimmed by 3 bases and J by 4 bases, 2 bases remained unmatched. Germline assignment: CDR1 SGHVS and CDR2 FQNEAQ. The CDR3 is CASSFGTGGNTIYF. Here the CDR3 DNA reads TGTGCCAGCAGCTTCGGGACAGGAGGAAACACCATATATTTT.

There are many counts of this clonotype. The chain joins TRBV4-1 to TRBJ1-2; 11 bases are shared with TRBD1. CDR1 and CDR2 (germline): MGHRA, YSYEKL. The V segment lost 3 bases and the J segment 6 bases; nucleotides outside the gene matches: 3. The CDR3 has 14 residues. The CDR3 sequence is CASSQDRGRHGYTF. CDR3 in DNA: TGCGCCAGCAGCCAGGACAGGGGGCGTCATGGCTACACCTTC.

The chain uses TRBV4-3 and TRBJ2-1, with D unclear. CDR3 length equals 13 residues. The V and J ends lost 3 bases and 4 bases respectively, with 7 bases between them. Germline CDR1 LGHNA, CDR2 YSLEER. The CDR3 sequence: CASSQSNYNEQFF. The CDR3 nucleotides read TGCGCCAGCAGCCAGAGCAATTACAATGAGCAGTTCTTC.

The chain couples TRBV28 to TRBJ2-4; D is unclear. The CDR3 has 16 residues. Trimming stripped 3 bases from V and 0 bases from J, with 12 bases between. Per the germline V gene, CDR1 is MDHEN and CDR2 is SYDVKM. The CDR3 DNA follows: TGTGCCAGCAGTTTGCCAGGCCCCGTAGCCAAAAACATTCAGTACTTC. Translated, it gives CASSLPGPVAKNIQYF.

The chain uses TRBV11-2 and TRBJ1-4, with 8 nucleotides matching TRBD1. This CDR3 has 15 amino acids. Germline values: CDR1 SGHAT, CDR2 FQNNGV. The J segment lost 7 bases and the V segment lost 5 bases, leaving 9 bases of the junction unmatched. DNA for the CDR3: TGTGCCAGCAGCAACCCCAGGGGGCGTGGTGAAAAACTGTTTTTT. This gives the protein CASSNPRGRGEKLFF.

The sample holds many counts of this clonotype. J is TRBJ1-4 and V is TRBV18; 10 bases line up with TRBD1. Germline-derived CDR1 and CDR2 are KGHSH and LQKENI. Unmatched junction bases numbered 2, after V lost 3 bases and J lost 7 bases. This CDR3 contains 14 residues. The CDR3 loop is CASSPDRGSEKLFF. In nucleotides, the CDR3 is TGTGCCAGCTCACCGGACAGGGGGAGTGAAAAACTGTTTTTT.

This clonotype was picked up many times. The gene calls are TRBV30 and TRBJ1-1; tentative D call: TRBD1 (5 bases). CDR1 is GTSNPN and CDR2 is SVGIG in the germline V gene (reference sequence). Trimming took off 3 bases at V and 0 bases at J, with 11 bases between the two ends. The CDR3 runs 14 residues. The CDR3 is CAWRSRVMNTEAFF. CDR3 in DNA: TGTGCCTGGAGAAGCAGGGTCATGAACACTGAAGCTTTCTTT.

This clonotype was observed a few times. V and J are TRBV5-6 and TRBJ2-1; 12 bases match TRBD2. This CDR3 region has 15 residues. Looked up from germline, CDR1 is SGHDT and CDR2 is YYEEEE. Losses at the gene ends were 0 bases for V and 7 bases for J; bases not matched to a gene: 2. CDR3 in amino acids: CASSLALAGGNEQFF. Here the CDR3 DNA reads TGTGCCAGCAGCTTGGCTCTAGCGGGAGGGAATGAGCAGTTCTTC.

The CDR3 region is CAISERGYNEQFF. The DNA of the CDR3 is TGTGCCATCAGTGAGCGGGGCTACAATGAGCAGTTCTTC. The rearrangement joins TRBV10-3 to TRBJ2-1, with D possibly being TRBD2 (5 bases). The CDR3 has 13 residues. Looked up from germline, CDR1 is ENHRY and CDR2 is SYGVKD. The ends were cut back, 2 bases at V and 3 bases at J, with 5 bases in the middle.

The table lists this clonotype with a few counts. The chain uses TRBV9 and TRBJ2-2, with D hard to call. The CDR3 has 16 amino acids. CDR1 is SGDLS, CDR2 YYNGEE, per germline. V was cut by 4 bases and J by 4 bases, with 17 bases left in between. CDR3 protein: CASSPYRSSGTGELFF. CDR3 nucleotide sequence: TGTGCCAGCAGCCCATATCGCTCGTCGGGCACCGGGGAGCTGTTTTTT.